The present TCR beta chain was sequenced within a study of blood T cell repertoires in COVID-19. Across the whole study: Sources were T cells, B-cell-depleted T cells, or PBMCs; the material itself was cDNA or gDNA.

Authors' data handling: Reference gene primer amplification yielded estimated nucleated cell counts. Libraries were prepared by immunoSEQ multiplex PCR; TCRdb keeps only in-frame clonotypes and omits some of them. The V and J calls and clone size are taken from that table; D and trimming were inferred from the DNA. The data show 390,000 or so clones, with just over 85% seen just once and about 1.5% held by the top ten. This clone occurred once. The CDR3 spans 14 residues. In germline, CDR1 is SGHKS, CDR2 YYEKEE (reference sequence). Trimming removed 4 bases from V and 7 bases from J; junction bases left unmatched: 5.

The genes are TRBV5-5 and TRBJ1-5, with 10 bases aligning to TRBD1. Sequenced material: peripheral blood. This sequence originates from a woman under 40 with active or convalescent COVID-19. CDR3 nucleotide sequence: TGTGCCAGCAGCACTGACAGGGGGCACCAGCCCCAGCATTTT. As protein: CASSTDRGHQPQHF.